The present T cell receptor beta chain was sequenced within a study of cytomegalovirus exposure and HLA in healthy donors. In germline, CDR1 is SGHVS, CDR2 FQNEAQ. V gave up 5 bases and J gave up 3 bases, with 13 bases separating them. The CDR3 spans 14 residues. Regarding this clone: As yet, its antigen is unknown.

The PCR had 60 Vbeta and 13 Jbeta primers. TCRdb's copy holds only in-frame clones and misses some; the assay was immunoSEQ multiplex PCR. The sample lists some 190,000 clones; 65% to 85% were seen once. Study results and caveats: Some TCR beta chains (more than 150 of them) were listed as cytomegalovirus-associated.

The sample comprised PBMCs. The receptor's source is a girl between 10 and 17 years old in good health and CMV-seropositive. The V and J genes are TRBV7-8 and TRBJ2-5; maybe TRBD1 (6 bases). The CDR3 DNA is TGTGCCAGCAGCACCCAAACAGGGAAAGAGACCCAGTACTTC. It is translated as CASSTQTGKETQYF.